What follows are 22 T cell receptor beta chains derived from one specimen sequenced in a study of cytomegalovirus exposure and HLA in healthy donors (dated by TCRdb to about 2017). Library prep was done by the immunoSEQ multiplex PCR assay. For the multiplex PCR, a mixture combining 60 forward primers for TCR Vbeta segments and 13 reverse primers for TCR Jbeta segments was used. In TCRdb, the immuneACCESS table is reduced to in-frame sequences with V and J assigned. These tables do not hold every clone; where another copy was compared, an unresolved V gene accounts for under half, and the others remain unexplained. Here the sample has 25,000 to 35,000 clones; 35% to 50% occur a single time. The top ten clonotypes cover around 2% of the sample. The sample consisted of PBMCs. All receptors derive from a woman between 50 and 59 years old in good health and CMV-seronegative.

This clone showed up just a few times. This chain links TRBV2 with TRBJ2-7; TRBD2 is a possible D gene (5 bases). The V and J ends lost 6 bases and 7 bases respectively, with 13 bases between them. Germline assignment: CDR1 SNHLY and CDR2 FYNNEI. The CDR3 contains 12 residues. The CDR3, as DNA: TGTGCCAGCAGGGAGGAGAGTGTGGAGCAGTACTTC. Translated: CASREESVEQYF. The variable domain in full, completed from reference TRBV2 and TRBJ2-7, reads EPEVTQTPSHQVTQMGQEVILRCVPISNHLYFYWYRQILGQKVEFLVSFYNNEISEKSEIFDDQFSVERPDGSNFTLKIRSTKLEDSAMYFCASREESVEQYFGPGTRLTVT.

This chain links TRBV19 with TRBJ2-4; 8 bases align to TRBD2. After removal of 3 bases from V and 0 bases from J, the junction contained 13 bases not matched to a gene. The germline gives CDR1 LNHDA, CDR2 SQIVND (reference sequence). This CDR3 comprises 19 residues. CDR3 nucleotides: TGTGCCAGTAGTATTCAGGGTAGCGGGGACAAGCTAGCCAAAAACATTCAGTACTTC. Translating it yields CASSIQGSGDKLAKNIQYF.

The chain has TRBV2 and TRBJ2-7; D is unresolved. V lost 10 bases and J 1 base, leaving 8 bases between the germline ends. The CDR3 extends over 11 amino acids. Germline loops: CDR1 SNHLY, CDR2 FYNNEI. For the CDR3, the DNA is TGTGCCATCGGGTTATCCTACGAGCAGTACTTC. Translated, it gives CAIGLSYEQYF.

V is TRBV28 and J is TRBJ2-1, with 11 bases matching TRBD2. Germline-derived CDR1 and CDR2 are MDHEN and SYDVKM. This CDR3 has 15 residues. V dropped 3 bases and J dropped 7; count of bases not matched to a gene: 5. CDR3 region: CASSFELAGANEQFF. For the CDR3, the DNA is TGTGCCAGCAGTTTCGAACTAGCGGGAGCGAATGAGCAGTTCTTC.

The chain combines TRBV11-2 with TRBJ2-3; perhaps TRBD2 as D (5 bases). The CDR3 length is 15 residues. Germline loops: CDR1 SGHAT, CDR2 FQNNGV. The V end was cut by 2 bases, the J end by 5 bases, with 14 bases between. In DNA, the CDR3 is TGTGCCAGCAGCTTACTAGCCATCGCAGGAGATACGCAGTATTTT. This sequence encodes CASSLLAIAGDTQYF.

The CDR3 DNA reads as TGTGCCTGGAGTATCACGGAGAATGAGCAGTTCTTC. Translation gives CAWSITENEQFF. J is TRBJ2-1 and V is TRBV30; no definite D call. Germline V gives CDR1 GTSNPN, CDR2 SVGIG (reference sequence). This CDR3 has 12 residues. V was cut by 2 bases and J by 7 bases, with 9 bases left in between.

Remarks on this clone: At one boundary the junction diverges from the germline segment, which might be a read error. The V call is TRBV11-2, the J call TRBJ2-1, with TRBD2 matching 10 bases. This CDR3 is 16 amino acids long. Germline V gene lookup returns CDR1 SGHAT and CDR2 FQNNGV. The chain's CDR3 is CASSLISGGSFNEQFF. CDR3 in DNA: TGTGCCAGCAGCTTGATTAGCGGGGGGTCCTTCAATGAGCAGTTCTTC. The whole variable domain, remainder taken from reference TRBV11-2 and TRBJ2-1, is EAGVAQSPRYKIIEKRQSVAFWCNPISGHATLYWYQQILGQGPKLLIQFQNNGVVDDSQLPKDRFSAERLKGVDSTLKIQPAKLEDSAVYLCASSLISGGSFNEQFFGPGTRLTVL.

This rearrangement joins TRBV10-1 to TRBJ1-5; 8 positions match TRBD1. The junction had 10 bases not matched to a gene; V was cut back by 10 bases and J by 2 bases. Germline CDR1 reads WNHNN; CDR2 reads SYGVQD (reference sequence). The CDR3 runs to 15 residues. CDR3 DNA sequence: TGCGCCAAACTCAGGGGGCGGGTTGGCAATCAGCCCCAGCATTTT. Translated, it gives CAKLRGRVGNQPQHF.

This clone came up a few times. The rearrangement uses TRBV27 and TRBJ2-2; D uncertain. The CDR3 covers 11 residues. The V end lost 10 bases, the J end lost 1 base, and 4 bases lay between the germline ends. The germline CDR1 and CDR2 sequences are MNHEY and SMNVEV (reference sequence). The CDR3 loop reads CAIQNTGELFF. In DNA, the CDR3 is TGTGCCATCCAGAACACCGGGGAGCTGTTTTTT.

This clone showed up just a few times. The chain has TRBV5-4 and TRBJ1-4, with D possibly matching TRBD1 (6 bases). The CDR3 is 14 residues long. Germline V gene data show CDR1 as SGHNT and CDR2 as YYREEE (reference sequence). The V gene lost 4 bases and the J gene lost 6 bases, with 13 bases spanning the gap. In DNA form, the CDR3 reads TGTGCCAGCAGCCGCGAGGGGGGGTATGAAAAACTGTTTTTT. Protein product: CASSREGGYEKLFF.

The J gene is TRBJ1-5, the V gene TRBV6-5; the D is unclear. The CDR3 has 14 residues. Trimming took off 2 bases at V and 3 bases at J, with 8 bases between the two ends. In germline, CDR1 is MNHEY, CDR2 SVGAGI. The CDR3 reads CASSYGQANQPQHF. The CDR3 bases are TGTGCCAGCAGTTACGGGCAGGCCAATCAGCCCCAGCATTTT.

This clone was counted only a few times. The chain recombines TRBV6-6 with TRBJ1-1; TRBD1 might be the D (5 bases). Trimming pared 2 bases from V and 1 base from J, leaving 14 bases between. CDR1 is MNHNY and CDR2 is SVGAGI in the germline V gene (reference sequence). CDR3 length: 16 residues. The CDR3 coding sequence is TGTGCCAGCAGTTACGAGGCAGGGCGGAGGAACACTGAAGCTTTCTTT. The encoded protein is CASSYEAGRRNTEAFF.

In its sample, this clone was seen a few times. The J gene is TRBJ2-2, the V gene TRBV6-9, with a tentative D call TRBD2 (6 bases). CDR3 length: 14 amino acids. V lost 4 bases, J lost 8 bases, and 14 bases lay in between. CDR1 and CDR2 (germline): MNHGY, SVAAGI. For the CDR3, the DNA is TGTGCCAGCAGTTCCCCCGGGAGACCGGGGGAGCTGTTTTTT. Its translation is CASSSPGRPGELFF.

The chain has TRBV5-1 and TRBJ2-3, with 14 bases aligning to TRBD2. Germline assignment: CDR1 SGHRS and CDR2 YFSETQ. The CDR3 is 19 residues long. V trimming: 0 bases; J trimming: 0 bases; junction bases outside the gene matches: 6. The DNA of the CDR3 is TGCGCCAGCAGCTTGGAGGTGGGACTAGCGGGGGTTAGCACAGATACGCAGTATTTT. Translated: CASSLEVGLAGVSTDTQYF.

The chain is built from TRBV7-8 and TRBJ2-5; tentatively, D is TRBD2 (5 bases). The end of the DNA aligns better with TRBJ2-7, so the J call may be wrong. The CDR3 has 14 residues. The V gene's germline CDR1 is SGHVS and CDR2 FQNEAQ. CDR3 DNA: TGTGCCAGCAGCAGTCTCGGGAAACCCTACGAGCAGTACTTC. Translation gives CASSSLGKPYEQYF.

This clone has only a few counts. The V and J genes are TRBV29-1 and TRBJ1-1, with 9 bases that match TRBD1. Germline values: CDR1 SQVTM, CDR2 ANQGSEA. V dropped 5 bases and J dropped 10; count of bases not matched to a gene: 17. The CDR3 has 15 amino acids. In DNA form, the CDR3 reads TGCAGCGTTCACGGCGGGCGGGACAGGGAGTTTTCAGCTTTCTTT. Protein product: CSVHGGRDREFSAFF.

This clone has more than one count but fewer than ten. This chain uses TRBV29-1 with TRBJ1-2; 10 nucleotides align to TRBD1. V shed 6 bases and J 9 bases; nucleotides not matched to a gene: 10. Germline CDR1 SQVTM, CDR2 ANQGSEA. The CDR3 has 13 amino acids. The CDR3 DNA reads TGCAGCGTCGAGGACGGGGACAGGGGCAGCTACACCTTC. It translates to CSVEDGDRGSYTF.

The CDR3 DNA reads TGTGCCAGCAGTCGCCTGGACGGTGAAGGGGGTGAAAAACTGTTTTTT. Translated, it gives CASSRLDGEGGEKLFF. The chain uses TRBV27 and TRBJ1-4; D is possibly TRBD1 (6 bases). V was trimmed by 5 bases and J by 7 bases, leaving 20 bases between them. The CDR3 spans 16 residues. CDR1 MNHEY and CDR2 SMNVEV come from the germline V gene (reference sequence).

The chain carries TRBV27 and TRBJ1-2, with a tentative D call TRBD1 (5 bases). V was trimmed by 2 bases and J by 3 bases, leaving 13 bases between them. The CDR3 sequence is 15 residues long. Germline CDR1 reads MNHEY; CDR2 reads SMNVEV (reference sequence). DNA for the CDR3: TGTGCCAGCAGTTTAGGGCAGGGTTTTTACTATGGCTACACCTTC. Its protein product is CASSLGQGFYYGYTF.

This clone was seen just once. V and J are TRBV5-4 and TRBJ2-5; 8 nucleotides line up with TRBD2. There are 14 residues in the CDR3. The germline V gene has CDR1 SGHNT and CDR2 YYREEE (reference sequence). V lost 5 bases, J lost 5 bases, and 8 bases stayed unmatched. CDR3 region: CASSLWGGGETQYF. The CDR3 DNA sequence: TGTGCCAGCAGTCTCTGGGGCGGGGGGGAGACCCAGTACTTC.

V usage is TRBV15 and J usage is TRBJ1-1; tentatively, D is TRBD1 (6 bases). With 0 bases removed from V and 1 base from J, the gap between germline ends came to 6 bases. The CDR3 loop spans 14 amino acids. Germline V gives CDR1 LNHNV, CDR2 YYDKDF (reference sequence). CDR3 in amino acids: CATSRDRGNTEAFF. The CDR3 DNA sequence: TGTGCCACCAGCAGAGACAGGGGGAACACTGAAGCTTTCTTT.

In its sample, this clone was seen a few times. The J gene is TRBJ2-1, the V gene TRBV5-4, with 11 nucleotides matching TRBD2. The V and J ends lost 4 bases and 0 bases, in that order; junction bases with no gene match: 3. CDR1 and CDR2 (germline): SGHNT, YYREEE (reference sequence). The CDR3 runs 16 residues. The CDR3 reads CASSPGLAVSYNEQFF. The CDR3 nucleotides read TGTGCCAGCAGCCCGGGACTAGCGGTCTCCTACAATGAGCAGTTCTTC. Drawing the rest from reference TRBV5-4 and TRBJ2-1, the complete variable domain is ETGVTQSPTHLIKTRGQQVTLRCSSQSGHNTVSWYQQALGQGPQFIFQYYREEENGRGNFPPRFSGLQFPNYSSELNVNALELDDSALYLCASSPGLAVSYNEQFFGPGTRLTVL.